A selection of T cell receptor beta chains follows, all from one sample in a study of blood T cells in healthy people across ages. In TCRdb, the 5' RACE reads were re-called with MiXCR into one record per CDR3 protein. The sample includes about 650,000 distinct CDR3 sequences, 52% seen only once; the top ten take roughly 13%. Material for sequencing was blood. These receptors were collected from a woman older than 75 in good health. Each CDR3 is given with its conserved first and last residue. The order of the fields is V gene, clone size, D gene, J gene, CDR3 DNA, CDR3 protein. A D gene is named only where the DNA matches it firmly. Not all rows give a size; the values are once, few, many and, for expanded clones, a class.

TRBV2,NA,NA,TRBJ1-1,TGTGCCAGCAGTGCCTTCGGGGTCACTGAAGCTTTCTTT,CASSAFGVTEAFF
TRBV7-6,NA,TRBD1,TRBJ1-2,TGTGCCAGCAGCTTAGATCTACTTGGACAGGGGGGTCAAGGCTACACCTTC,CASSLDLLGQGGQGYTF
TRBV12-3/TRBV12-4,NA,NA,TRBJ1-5,TGTGCCAGCAGTCCGGAGTTGAATCAGCCCCAGCATTTT,CASSPELNQPQHF
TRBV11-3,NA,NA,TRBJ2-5,TGTGCCAGCAGCTACTGGGACGTCCAAGAGACCCAGTACTTC,CASSYWDVQETQYF
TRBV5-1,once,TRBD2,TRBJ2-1,TGCGCCAGCAGCTTAGTGATAGCGGGAGCCGATGAGCAGTTCTTC,CASSLVIAGADEQFF
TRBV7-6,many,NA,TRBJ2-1,TGTGCCAGCAGCTCGACCGACGGTGAGAATGAGCAGTTCTTC,CASSSTDGENEQFF
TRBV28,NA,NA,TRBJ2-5,TGTGCCAGCAGTCTCGACCTGCCACCGACCCAGTACTTC,CASSLDLPPTQYF
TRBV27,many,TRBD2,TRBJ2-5,TGTGCCAGCAAGGGACTAGCGGCCGGAGAGACCCAGTACTTC,CASKGLAAGETQYF
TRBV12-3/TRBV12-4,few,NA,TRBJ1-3,TGTGCCAGCAGTGTAGGAGGGCTCGGAAACACCATATATTTT,CASSVGGLGNTIYF
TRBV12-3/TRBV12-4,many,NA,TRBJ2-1,TGTGCCAGCAGTTCCATAGACGGGACGGCGTGGAATGAGCAGTTCTTC,CASSSIDGTAWNEQFF
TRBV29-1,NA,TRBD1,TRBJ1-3,TGCGGCGTTGTCGGAGGGCAGGGGGTATCCGGGAACACCATATATTTT,CGVVGGQGVSGNTIYF
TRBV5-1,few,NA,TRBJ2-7,TGCGCCAGCAGCCCTGAGGGGGGCTCAAGCTCCGACGAGCAGTACTTC,CASSPEGGSSSDEQYF